Listed below are T cell receptor beta chains from one sample, sequenced in a study of control samples from healthy donors and cancer patients. The repertoire was sequenced with immunoSEQ multiplex PCR; TCRdb's copy has only in-frame clones and lacks some. The sample carries about 180,000 clones, roughly 92% recorded once. The sequenced sample was blood. Source of these receptors: a man aged 25-45 years in good health. Each CDR3 is given with its conserved first and last residue. The D gene is left open where the match is weak. Not all rows give a size; the values are once, few, many and, for expanded clones, a class.

TRBV11-2	TRBJ2-2	TRBD1	NA	CASRGQAKGGELFF	TGTGCCAGCAGGGGACAGGCCAAAGGCGGGGAGCTGTTTTTT
TRBV28	TRBJ1-6	TRBD1	NA	CASRPTGLNSPLHF	TGTGCCAGCAGGCCGACAGGGCTGAATTCACCCCTCCACTTT
TRBV9	TRBJ1-3	TRBD1	NA	CASSVGTGGGNTIYF	TGTGCCAGCAGCGTAGGGACAGGGGGAGGAAACACCATATATTTT
TRBV6-5	TRBJ2-7	NA	NA	CASATHGGANEQYF	TGTGCCAGCGCGACCCATGGGGGGGCAAACGAGCAGTACTTC
TRBV30	TRBJ2-4	TRBD1	NA	CAWSVKGANIQYF	TGTGCCTGGAGTGTAAAGGGGGCCAACATTCAGTACTTC
TRBV7-2	TRBJ1-2	NA	NA	CASSSSAGTSNYGYTF	TGTGCCAGCAGCTCCTCCGCCGGGACATCTAACTATGGCTACACCTTC
TRBV15	TRBJ1-1	NA	NA	CATSRTGTTNTEAFF	TGTGCCACCAGCAGAACCGGGACAACTAACACTGAAGCTTTCTTT
TRBV2	TRBJ2-1	NA	few	CASSASSRQYNEQFF	TGTGCCAGCAGTGCTAGCTCCAGGCAGTACAATGAGCAGTTCTTC
TRBV20-1	TRBJ1-2	NA	NA	CSAPEVGGYTF	TGCAGTGCCCCGGAGGTTGGGGGCTACACCTTC
TRBV6-2/TRBV6-3	TRBJ2-7	TRBD2	NA	CASSYGRDYEQYF	TGTGCCAGCAGTTACGGGAGGGACTACGAGCAGTACTTC
TRBV18	TRBJ2-3	TRBD2	NA	CASSPDGLVADTQYF	TGTGCCAGCTCACCCGACGGACTAGTAGCAGATACGCAGTATTTT
TRBV11-2	TRBJ2-1	NA	NA	CASSLPDRNEQFF	TGTGCCAGCAGCTTACCAGACAGAAATGAGCAGTTCTTC
TRBV5-1	TRBJ2-5	TRBD1	NA	CASSASLGQGGETQYF	TGCGCCAGCAGCGCCTCCCTCGGACAGGGCGGGGAGACCCAGTACTTC
TRBV18	TRBJ2-3	NA	NA	CASSHADRGSQYF	TGTGCCAGCTCACATGCTGATAGGGGATCGCAGTATTTT
TRBV2	TRBJ2-7	NA	NA	CASSERSYEQYF	TGTGCCAGCAGTGAACGATCCTACGAGCAGTACTTC
TRBV28	TRBJ1-4	NA	NA	CASRGRVREKLFF	TGTGCCAGCAGGGGGCGGGTACGAGAAAAACTGTTTTTT
TRBV7-9	TRBJ2-3	NA	NA	CASRTLGGMPDTQYF	TGTGCCAGCAGGACACTGGGCGGGATGCCAGATACGCAGTATTTT
TRBV20-1	TRBJ1-2	NA	once	CSAEINYGYTF	TGCAGTGCGGAAATTAACTATGGCTACACCTTC
TRBV5-1	TRBJ1-5	NA	NA	CASSLEGRSNQPQHF	TGCGCCAGCAGCTTGGAAGGGAGAAGCAATCAGCCCCAGCATTTT
TRBV6-5	TRBJ1-1	NA	once	CASSYSPGLTEAFF	TGTGCCAGCAGTTACTCTCCGGGGCTCACTGAAGCTTTCTTT
TRBV27	TRBJ2-1	NA	NA	CASSPGRFNEQFF	TGTGCCAGCAGCCCTGGTAGGTTCAATGAGCAGTTCTTC
TRBV6-2/TRBV6-3	TRBJ1-5	NA	NA	CASSYSFRVHDQPQHF	TGTGCCAGCAGTTACTCGTTCAGGGTCCACGATCAGCCCCAGCATTTT
TRBV5-5	TRBJ1-6	NA	NA	CASSFRTSYNSPLHF	TGTGCCAGCAGCTTTAGGACAAGCTATAATTCACCCCTCCACTTT
TRBV19	TRBJ1-1	TRBD1	NA	CASSITGAQTEAFF	TGTGCCAGTAGTATTACAGGGGCGCAAACTGAAGCTTTCTTT
TRBV19	TRBJ1-1	TRBD1	NA	CASRRDSSLNTEAFF	TGTGCCAGTAGGAGGGACAGTAGCTTGAACACTGAAGCTTTCTTT
TRBV2	TRBJ1-2	NA	NA	CASTGQGGDGYTF	TGTGCCAGCACGGGTCAGGGAGGCGATGGCTACACCTTC
TRBV19	TRBJ2-7	NA	NA	CASSVGGDSYEQYF	TGTGCCAGTAGTGTAGGGGGAGATTCCTACGAGCAGTACTTC
TRBV6-1	TRBJ2-7	TRBD2	NA	CASSESSGRGEQYF	TGTGCCAGCAGTGAATCTAGCGGGAGAGGCGAGCAGTACTTC
TRBV14	TRBJ1-1	NA	NA	CASSQGTLIMGTEAFF	TGTGCCAGCAGCCAAGGTACTCTAATAATGGGCACTGAAGCTTTCTTT
TRBV5-4	TRBJ1-2	NA	NA	CASSFNLGANYGYTF	TGTGCCAGCAGCTTTAACCTTGGAGCTAACTATGGCTACACCTTC
TRBV5-6	TRBJ2-5	NA	few	CASSFQGKETQYF	TGTGCCAGCAGCTTTCAGGGGAAGGAGACCCAGTACTTC
TRBV27	TRBJ1-6	TRBD1	NA	CASGQGLRGSYNSPLHF	TGTGCCAGCGGACAGGGGCTAAGGGGCTCCTATAATTCACCCCTCCACTTT
TRBV7-2	TRBJ2-7	TRBD2	once	CASSFLPGTSGGEQYF	TGTGCCAGCAGCTTCCTCCCCGGGACTAGCGGTGGCGAGCAGTACTTC
TRBV7-9	TRBJ2-3	NA	NA	CASHGGSTDTQYF	TGTGCCAGCCACGGGGGAAGCACAGATACGCAGTATTTT
TRBV9	TRBJ2-2	NA	few	CASSVGTATGELFF	TGTGCCAGCAGCGTAGGAACGGCCACCGGGGAGCTGTTTTTT
TRBV27	TRBJ2-7	NA	NA	CASSLSIKYEQYF	TGTGCCAGCAGTTTATCGATAAAGTACGAGCAGTACTTC
TRBV7-9	TRBJ2-3	NA	NA	CASSLADTQYF	TGTGCCAGCAGCTTAGCCGATACGCAGTATTTT
TRBV11-2	TRBJ1-2	TRBD1	NA	CASSSTGDGYTF	TGTGCCAGCAGCTCCACAGGGGACGGCTACACCTTC
TRBV7-9	TRBJ2-3	NA	few	CASSLVRYLSTDTQYF	TGTGCCAGCAGCTTAGTGAGATATCTTAGCACAGATACGCAGTATTTT
TRBV10-3	TRBJ1-2	NA	NA	CAIGLRQGGANYGYTF	TGTGCCATCGGTTTGCGGCAGGGAGGAGCTAACTATGGCTACACCTTC
TRBV11-3	TRBJ2-5	NA	once	CASSLGAGIGQETQYF	TGTGCCAGCAGCTTAGGGGCAGGGATAGGGCAAGAGACCCAGTACTTC
TRBV27	TRBJ2-7	TRBD2	NA	CASSFEGRAPSYEQYF	TGTGCCAGCAGTTTTGAGGGGAGGGCACCCTCCTACGAGCAGTACTTC
TRBV30	TRBJ1-5	NA	NA	CAWRPDSNQPQHF	TGTGCCTGGAGGCCAGATAGCAATCAGCCCCAGCATTTT
TRBV7-6	TRBJ1-2	NA	few	CASSLAGPENGYTF	TGTGCCAGCAGCTTAGCGGGACCCGAGAATGGCTACACCTTC
TRBV19	TRBJ2-2	NA	NA	CAGGYTGELFF	TGTGCCGGGGGGTACACCGGGGAGCTGTTTTTT
TRBV11-2	TRBJ2-1	TRBD2	NA	CASSLLTGGNEQFF	TGTGCCAGCAGCTTACTGACGGGAGGGAATGAGCAGTTCTTC
TRBV4-1	TRBJ1-2	TRBD1	NA	CASSPTGVGGGYTF	TGCGCCAGCAGCCCCACAGGGGTTGGAGGTGGCTACACCTTC
TRBV30	TRBJ1-6	NA	NA	CAWNEGHNSPLHF	TGTGCCTGGAACGAGGGCCATAATTCACCCCTCCACTTT
TRBV30	TRBJ2-7	TRBD2	NA	CAWSPGAGDYEQYF	TGTGCCTGGAGCCCTGGGGCGGGAGACTACGAGCAGTACTTC
TRBV5-6	TRBJ1-1	NA	once	CASSRRRREEAFF	TGTGCCAGCAGCCGCCGACGAAGAGAGGAAGCTTTCTTT
TRBV9	TRBJ2-3	NA	once	CASSVGTYPSTDTQYF	TGTGCCAGCAGCGTGGGGACTTATCCTAGCACAGATACGCAGTATTTT
TRBV5-4	TRBJ2-5	NA	once	CASSLGGSQETQYF	TGTGCCAGCAGCTTGGGTGGTAGCCAAGAGACCCAGTACTTC
TRBV28	TRBJ2-5	NA	NA	CASSLTGRMQETQYF	TGTGCCAGCAGTTTAACGGGCAGGATGCAAGAGACCCAGTACTTC
TRBV3-1/TRBV3-2	TRBJ2-7	TRBD1	NA	CASSRRDRGSYEQYF	TGTGCCAGCAGCCGCCGGGACAGGGGATCCTACGAGCAGTACTTC
TRBV6-5	TRBJ2-1	TRBD2	once	CASSSLAGRPNEQFF	TGTGCCAGCTCTTCCCTAGCGGGAAGGCCTAATGAGCAGTTCTTC